The clone carrying this T cell receptor beta chain was observed many times. Its specificity is not known. The data stem from a study of metastatic and nonmetastatic thyroid tumors. Study-level background: Across peripheral blood and tumor or nodule tissue samples taken from malignant and benign thyroid patients, the repertoires were compared with one another. Whole-study results and caveats: In blood and tumor, TCR beta diversity was reportedly significantly higher in malignant thyroid tumors than in benign nodules.

Germline values: CDR1 MGHRA, CDR2 YSYEKL. V dropped 4 bases and J dropped 7 bases, with 10 bases sitting between them. This CDR3 spans 12 amino acids. No patient had received any treatment before thyroid surgery. Original data processing: Between-group CDR3 differences, defined by clinicopathological status, yielded a distant-metastasis classifier for papillary thyroid cancer. TCRdb reanalyzed the PCR reads via MiXCR. The V and J calls follow TCRdb's processing rather than the paper's. The sample has approximately 15,000 clones; around 13% are singletons. This sequence was found in a female donor with papillary thyroid cancer or a benign thyroid nodule (not recorded which). Some clones in this sample may be carry-over from other donors' samples. The sequencing sample was made of blood. J is TRBJ1-1 and V is TRBV4-1, with D tentatively TRBD1 (6 bases). CDR3 in DNA: TGCGCCAGCAGCCGACTGACAGGTGAAGCTTTCTTT. Residues: CASSRLTGEAFF.